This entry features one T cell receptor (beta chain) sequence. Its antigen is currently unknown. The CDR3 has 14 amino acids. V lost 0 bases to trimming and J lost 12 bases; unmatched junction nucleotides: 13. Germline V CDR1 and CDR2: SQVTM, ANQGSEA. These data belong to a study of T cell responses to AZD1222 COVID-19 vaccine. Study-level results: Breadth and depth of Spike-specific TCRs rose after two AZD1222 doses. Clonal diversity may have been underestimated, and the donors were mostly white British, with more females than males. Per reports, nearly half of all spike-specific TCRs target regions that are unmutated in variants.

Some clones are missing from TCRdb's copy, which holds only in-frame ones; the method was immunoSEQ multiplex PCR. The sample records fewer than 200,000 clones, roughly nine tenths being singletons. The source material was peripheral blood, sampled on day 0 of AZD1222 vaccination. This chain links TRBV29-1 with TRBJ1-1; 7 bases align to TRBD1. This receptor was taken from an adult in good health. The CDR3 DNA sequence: TGCAGCGTTGAAGACACCCGAAAACAGGGGATGACTTTCTTT. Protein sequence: CSVEDTRKQGMTFF.